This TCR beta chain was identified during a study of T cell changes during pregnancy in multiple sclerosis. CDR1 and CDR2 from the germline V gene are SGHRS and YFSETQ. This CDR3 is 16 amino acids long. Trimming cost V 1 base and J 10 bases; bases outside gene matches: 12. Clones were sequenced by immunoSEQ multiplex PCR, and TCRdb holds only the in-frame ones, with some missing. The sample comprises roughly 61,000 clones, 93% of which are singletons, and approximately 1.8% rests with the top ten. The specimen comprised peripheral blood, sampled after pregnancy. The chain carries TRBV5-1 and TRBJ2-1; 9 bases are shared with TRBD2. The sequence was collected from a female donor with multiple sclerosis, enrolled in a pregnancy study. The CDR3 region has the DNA TGCGCCAGCAGCTTGAAAACCGGGACTAGCCGCGGCGAGCAGTTCTTC. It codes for CASSLKTGTSRGEQFF.